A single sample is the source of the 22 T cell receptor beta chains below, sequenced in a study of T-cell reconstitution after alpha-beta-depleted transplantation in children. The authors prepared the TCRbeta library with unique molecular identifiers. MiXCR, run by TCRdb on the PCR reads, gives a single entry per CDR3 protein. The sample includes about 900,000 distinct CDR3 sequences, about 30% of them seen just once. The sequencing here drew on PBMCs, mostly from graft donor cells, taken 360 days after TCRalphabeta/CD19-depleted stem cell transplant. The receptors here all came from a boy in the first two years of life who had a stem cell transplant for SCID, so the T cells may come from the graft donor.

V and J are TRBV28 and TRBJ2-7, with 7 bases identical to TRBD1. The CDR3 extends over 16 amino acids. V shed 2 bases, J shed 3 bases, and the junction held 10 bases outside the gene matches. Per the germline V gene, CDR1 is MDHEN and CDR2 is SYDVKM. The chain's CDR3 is CASSLIQGPRYYEQYF. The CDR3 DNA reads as TGTGCCAGCAGTTTAATACAGGGGCCCAGGTACTACGAGCAGTACTTC.

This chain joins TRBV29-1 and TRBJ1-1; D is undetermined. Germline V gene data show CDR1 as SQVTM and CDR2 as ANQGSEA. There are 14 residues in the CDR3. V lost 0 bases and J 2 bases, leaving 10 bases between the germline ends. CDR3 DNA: TGCAGCGTTGAAGAAGGCCAGACCAACACTGAAGCTTTCTTT. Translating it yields CSVEEGQTNTEAFF.

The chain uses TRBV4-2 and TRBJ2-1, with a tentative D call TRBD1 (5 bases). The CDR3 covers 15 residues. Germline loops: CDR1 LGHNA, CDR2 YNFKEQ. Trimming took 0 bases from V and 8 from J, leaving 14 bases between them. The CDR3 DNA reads TGTGCCAGCAGCCAAGACCGGCAGGGCTCTTATGAGCAGTTCTTC. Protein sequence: CASSQDRQGSYEQFF.

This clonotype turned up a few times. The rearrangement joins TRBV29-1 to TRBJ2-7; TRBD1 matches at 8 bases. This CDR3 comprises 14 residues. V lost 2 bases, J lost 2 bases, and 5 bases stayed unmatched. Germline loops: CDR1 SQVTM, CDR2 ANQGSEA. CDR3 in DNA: TGCAGCGTTGAAAAGGGCAGGGGGCCCTACGAGCAGTACTTC. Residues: CSVEKGRGPYEQYF.

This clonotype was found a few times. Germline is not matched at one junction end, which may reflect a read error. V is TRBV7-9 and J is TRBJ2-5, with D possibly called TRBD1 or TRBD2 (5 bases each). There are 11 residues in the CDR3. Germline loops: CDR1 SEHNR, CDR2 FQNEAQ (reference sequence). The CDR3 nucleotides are TGTGCCAGCAGCCAAATCAGGGAGTTAGCTTTC. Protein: CASSQIRELAF.

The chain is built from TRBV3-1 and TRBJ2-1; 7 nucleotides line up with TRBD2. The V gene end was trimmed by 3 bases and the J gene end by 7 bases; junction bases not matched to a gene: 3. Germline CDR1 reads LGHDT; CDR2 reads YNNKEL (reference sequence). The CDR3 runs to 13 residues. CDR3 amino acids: CASSHGEGNEQFF. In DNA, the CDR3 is TGTGCCAGCAGCCATGGGGAGGGAAATGAGCAGTTCTTC.

The CDR3 nucleotides are TGTGCCAGCAGTGGGACATTCACTCCTCAAGAGACCCAGTACTTC. This codes for CASSGTFTPQETQYF. The chain is built from TRBV25-1 and TRBJ2-5; perhaps TRBD1 as D (5 bases). CDR3 size: 15 residues. Trimming removed 4 bases from V and 2 bases from J, with 14 bases in between. CDR1 is MGHDK and CDR2 is SYGVNS in the germline V gene. The whole variable domain, remainder taken from reference TRBV25-1 and TRBJ2-5, is EADIYQTPRYLVIGTGKKITLECSQTMGHDKMYWYQQDPGMELHLIHYSYGVNSTEKGDLSSESTVSRIRTEHFPLTLESARPSHTSQYLCASSGTFTPQETQYFGPGTRLLVL.

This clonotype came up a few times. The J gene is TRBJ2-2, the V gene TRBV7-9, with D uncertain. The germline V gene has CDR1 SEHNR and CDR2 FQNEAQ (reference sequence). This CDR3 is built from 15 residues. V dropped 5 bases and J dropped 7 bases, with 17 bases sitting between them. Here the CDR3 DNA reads TGTGCCAGCAGCCTACCTCAAGGCGTCGGCGGGGAGCTGTTTTTT. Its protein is CASSLPQGVGGELFF. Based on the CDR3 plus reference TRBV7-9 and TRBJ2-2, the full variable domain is DTGVSQNPRHKITKRGQNVTFRCDPISEHNRLYWYRQTLGQGPEFLTYFQNEAQLEKSRLLSDRFSAERPKGSFSTLEIQRTEQGDSAMYLCASSLPQGVGGELFFGEGSRLTVL.

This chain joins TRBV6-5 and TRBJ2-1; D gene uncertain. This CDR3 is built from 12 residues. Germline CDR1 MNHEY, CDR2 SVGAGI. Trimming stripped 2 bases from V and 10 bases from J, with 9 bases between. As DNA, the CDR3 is TGTGCCAGCAGTTACCCCCGGTCGGAGCAGTTCTTC. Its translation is CASSYPRSEQFF.

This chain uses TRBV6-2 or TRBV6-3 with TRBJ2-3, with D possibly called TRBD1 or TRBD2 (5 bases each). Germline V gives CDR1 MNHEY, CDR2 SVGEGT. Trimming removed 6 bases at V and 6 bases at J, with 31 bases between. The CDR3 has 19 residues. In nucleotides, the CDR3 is TGTGCCAGCAGCCCAACTGGGACGTCTAGATCTCGTCCTTCGGATACGCAGTATTTT. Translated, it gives CASSPTGTSRSRPSDTQYF.

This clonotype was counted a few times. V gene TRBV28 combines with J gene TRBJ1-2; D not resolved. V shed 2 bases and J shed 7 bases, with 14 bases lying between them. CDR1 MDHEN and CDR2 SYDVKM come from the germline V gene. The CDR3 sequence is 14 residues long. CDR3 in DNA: TGTGCCAGCAGTTTACAGGCAGCGATCGGTGGCTACACCTTC. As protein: CASSLQAAIGGYTF.

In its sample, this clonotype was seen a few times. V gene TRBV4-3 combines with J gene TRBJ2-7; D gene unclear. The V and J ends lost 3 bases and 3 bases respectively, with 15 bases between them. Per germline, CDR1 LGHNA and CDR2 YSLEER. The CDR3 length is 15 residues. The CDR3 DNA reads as TGCGCCAGCAGCCAGGAGTGGGGATATGGCTACGAGCAGTACTTC. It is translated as CASSQEWGYGYEQYF.

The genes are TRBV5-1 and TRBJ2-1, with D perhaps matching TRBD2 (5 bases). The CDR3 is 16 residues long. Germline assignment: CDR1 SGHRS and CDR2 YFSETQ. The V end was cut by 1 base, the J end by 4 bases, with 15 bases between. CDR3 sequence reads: CASSLYSGGPYNEQFF. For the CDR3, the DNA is TGCGCCAGCAGCTTGTATTCCGGAGGTCCATACAATGAGCAGTTCTTC.

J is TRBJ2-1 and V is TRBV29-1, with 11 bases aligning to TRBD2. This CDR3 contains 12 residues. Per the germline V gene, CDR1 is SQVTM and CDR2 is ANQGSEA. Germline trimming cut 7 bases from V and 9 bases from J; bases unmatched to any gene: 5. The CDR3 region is CSGASGGLEQFF. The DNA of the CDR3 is TGCAGCGGGGCTAGCGGGGGGCTTGAGCAGTTCTTC.

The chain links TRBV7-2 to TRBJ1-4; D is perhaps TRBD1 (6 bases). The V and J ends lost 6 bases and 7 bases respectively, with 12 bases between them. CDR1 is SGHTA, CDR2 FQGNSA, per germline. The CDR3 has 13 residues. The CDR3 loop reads CASRRGAGEKLFF. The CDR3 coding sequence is TGTGCCAGCAGGCGGGGGGCTGGTGAAAAACTGTTTTTT.

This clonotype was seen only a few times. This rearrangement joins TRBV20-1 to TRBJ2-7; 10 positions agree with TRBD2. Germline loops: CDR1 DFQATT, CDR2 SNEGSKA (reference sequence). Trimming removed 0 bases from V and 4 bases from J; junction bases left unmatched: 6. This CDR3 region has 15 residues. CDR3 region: CSARDPASGGYEQYF. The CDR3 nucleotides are TGCAGTGCTAGAGATCCGGCTAGCGGGGGTTACGAGCAGTACTTC.

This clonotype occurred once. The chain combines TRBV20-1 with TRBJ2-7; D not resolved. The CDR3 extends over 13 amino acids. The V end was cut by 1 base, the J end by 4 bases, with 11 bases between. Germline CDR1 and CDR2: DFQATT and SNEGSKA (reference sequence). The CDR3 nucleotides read TGCAGTGCTAGAGTCGGCAATCTATACGAGCAGTACTTC. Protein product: CSARVGNLYEQYF.

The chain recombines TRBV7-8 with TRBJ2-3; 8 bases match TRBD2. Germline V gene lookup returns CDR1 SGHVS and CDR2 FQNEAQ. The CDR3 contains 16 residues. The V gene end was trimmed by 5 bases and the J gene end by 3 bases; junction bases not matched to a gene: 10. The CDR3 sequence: CASSPRRGGPTDTQYF. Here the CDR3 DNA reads TGTGCCAGCAGCCCACGTCGGGGGGGGCCTACAGATACGCAGTATTTT.

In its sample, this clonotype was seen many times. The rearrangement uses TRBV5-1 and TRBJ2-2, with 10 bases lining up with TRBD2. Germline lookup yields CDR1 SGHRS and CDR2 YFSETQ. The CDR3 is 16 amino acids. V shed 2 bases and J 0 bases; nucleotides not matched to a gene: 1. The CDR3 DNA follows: TGCGCCAGCAGCTTAGCGGGGGGGCCGAACACCGGGGAGCTGTTTTTT. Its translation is CASSLAGGPNTGELFF.

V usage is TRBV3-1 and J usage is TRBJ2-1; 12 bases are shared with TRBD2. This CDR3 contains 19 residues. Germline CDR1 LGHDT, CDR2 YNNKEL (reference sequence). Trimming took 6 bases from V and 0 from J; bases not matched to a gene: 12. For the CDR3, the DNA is TGTGCCAGCAGAGGGAGATCCGGGACTAGCGGGTTCTCCTACAATGAGCAGTTCTTC. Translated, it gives CASRGRSGTSGFSYNEQFF.

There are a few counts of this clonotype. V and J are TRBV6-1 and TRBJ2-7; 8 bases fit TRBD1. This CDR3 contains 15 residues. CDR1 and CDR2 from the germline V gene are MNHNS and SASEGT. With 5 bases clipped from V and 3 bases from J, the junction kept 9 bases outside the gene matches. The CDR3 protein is CASSIGQGQGYEQYF. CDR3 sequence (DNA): TGTGCCAGCAGTATTGGACAGGGTCAGGGCTACGAGCAGTACTTC.

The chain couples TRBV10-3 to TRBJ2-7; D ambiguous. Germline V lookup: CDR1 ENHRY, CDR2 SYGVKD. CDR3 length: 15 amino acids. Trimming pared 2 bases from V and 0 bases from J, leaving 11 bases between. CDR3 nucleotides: TGTGCCATCAGTGAGCGTCCCGGGCGCTCCTACGAGCAGTACTTC. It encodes CAISERPGRSYEQYF.